These 10 T cell receptor beta chains were all obtained from the same sample, sequenced in a study of cytomegalovirus exposure and HLA in healthy donors. PCR employed 60 Vbeta and 13 Jbeta primers. Assay used: immunoSEQ multiplex PCR; TCRdb lists only in-frame clones, some missing. Among approximately 180,000 clones, 65% to 75% were seen once, and the ten largest hold about 2.5%. Sequencing was performed on PBMCs. Receptor source: a human donor in good health.

This chain uses TRBV28 with TRBJ1-1; 10 positions match TRBD1. CDR3 size: 14 residues. The J segment lost 7 bases and the V segment lost 2 bases, leaving 4 bases of the junction unmatched. Germline-derived CDR1 and CDR2 are MDHEN and SYDVKM. DNA of the CDR3: TGTGCCAGCAGTTTAGGCGGACAGGGGGGTGAAGCTTTCTTT. Residues: CASSLGGQGGEAFF.

J is TRBJ2-2 and V is TRBV5-1, with TRBD2 identical over 11 bases. This CDR3 region has 14 residues. With V trimmed by 2 bases and J by 6 bases, 0 bases remained unmatched. Germline CDR1 SGHRS, CDR2 YFSETQ. The DNA for the CDR3 is TGCGCCAGCAGCTTTAGCGGGGGGGCCGGGGAGCTGTTTTTT. Translated, it gives CASSFSGGAGELFF. Based on the CDR3 plus reference TRBV5-1 and TRBJ2-2, the full variable domain is KAGVTQTPRYLIKTRGQQVTLSCSPISGHRSVSWYQQTPGQGLQFLFEYFSETQRNKGNFPGRFSGRQFSNSRSEMNVSTLELGDSALYLCASSFSGGAGELFFGEGSRLTVL.

The V and J genes are TRBV6-4 and TRBJ1-5, with a weak D call TRBD1 (5 bases). The CDR3 covers 20 residues. CDR1 is MRHNA and CDR2 is SNTAGT in the germline V gene. V lost 7 bases, J lost 0 bases, and 28 bases lay in between. The CDR3 nucleotides read TGTGCCAGCACCCGACACCCCATACAGGTCCAAGGGTATAGCAATCAGCCCCAGCATTTT. Translating gives CASTRHPIQVQGYSNQPQHF.

This clone was recorded a few times. V usage is TRBV4-3 and J usage is TRBJ1-4; 9 bases match TRBD1. Trimming took 4 bases from V and 7 from J; bases not matched to a gene: 7. The germline gives CDR1 LGHNA, CDR2 YSLEER. CDR3 length: 15 residues. CDR3 in DNA: TGCGCCAGCAGCCCGAGGGACAGGGAAGGTGAAAAACTGTTTTTT. It codes for CASSPRDREGEKLFF.

The chain uses TRBV7-2 and TRBJ1-5; TRBD1 matches at 9 bases. The CDR3 extends over 14 amino acids. J lost 8 bases, V lost 6 bases, and 8 bases had no gene match. Germline V CDR1 and CDR2: SGHTA, FQGNSA. The CDR3 region has the DNA TGTGCCAGCAGTCGGACAGGGGCCTTTGAGCCCCAGCATTTT. Translation gives CASSRTGAFEPQHF. Combining the CDR3 with reference TRBV7-2 and TRBJ1-5 gives the whole variable domain GAGVSQSPSNKVTEKGKDVELRCDPISGHTALYWYRQSLGQGLEFLIYFQGNSAPDKSGLPSDRFSAERTGGSVSTLTIQRTQQEDSAVYLCASSRTGAFEPQHFGDGTRLSIL.

V usage is TRBV2 and J usage is TRBJ2-2; TRBD2 aligns across 8 bases. CDR1 and CDR2 from the germline V gene are SNHLY and FYNNEI. The ends lost 4 bases at V and 4 bases at J; junction bases unmatched: 8. CDR3 length: 16 residues. The chain's CDR3 is CASSVDGGAGTGELFF. The CDR3 DNA reads as TGTGCCAGCAGTGTGGACGGGGGGGCCGGCACCGGGGAGCTGTTTTTT.

This clone was seen only once. V gene TRBV7-2 combines with J gene TRBJ2-5, with no clear D. This CDR3 contains 13 residues. V was trimmed by 3 bases and J by 1 base, leaving 6 bases between them. Germline V gene lookup returns CDR1 SGHTA and CDR2 FQGNSA. CDR3 sequence (DNA): TGTGCCAGCAGCTTGTCATCCCAAGAGACCCAGTACTTC. Amino acids: CASSLSSQETQYF.

This clone was detected a few times. The V call is TRBV7-8, the J call TRBJ2-5, with 7 bases matching TRBD1. The CDR3 loop spans 15 amino acids. Germline CDR1 SGHVS, CDR2 FQNEAQ. Trimming at V came to 5 bases and at J to 4 bases, leaving 10 bases not matched to a gene. In nucleotides, the CDR3 is TGTGCCAGCAGCATGTCCCAGGGGGTGGGAGAGACCCAGTACTTC. Amino acids: CASSMSQGVGETQYF.

The chain links TRBV6-5 to TRBJ1-6; 7 bases map to TRBD1. Germline values: CDR1 MNHEY, CDR2 SVGAGI. The length of the CDR3 is 15 residues. With 5 bases clipped from V and 7 bases from J, the junction kept 8 bases outside the gene matches. The CDR3 loop reads CASSMEGGRNSPLHF. CDR3 bases: TGTGCCAGCAGTATGGAAGGGGGCCGGAATTCACCCCTCCACTTT.

This clone was seen a handful of times. This sequence joins TRBV30 and TRBJ1-1; D gene unclear. CDR3 length: 13 residues. Between the trimmed V and J ends, which lost 0 bases and 1 base, there was a span of 6 bases. The germline CDR1 and CDR2 sequences are GTSNPN and SVGIG (reference sequence). CDR3 in DNA: TGTGCCTGGAGTGTACATGGGAACACTGAAGCTTTCTTT. This translates into CAWSVHGNTEAFF.